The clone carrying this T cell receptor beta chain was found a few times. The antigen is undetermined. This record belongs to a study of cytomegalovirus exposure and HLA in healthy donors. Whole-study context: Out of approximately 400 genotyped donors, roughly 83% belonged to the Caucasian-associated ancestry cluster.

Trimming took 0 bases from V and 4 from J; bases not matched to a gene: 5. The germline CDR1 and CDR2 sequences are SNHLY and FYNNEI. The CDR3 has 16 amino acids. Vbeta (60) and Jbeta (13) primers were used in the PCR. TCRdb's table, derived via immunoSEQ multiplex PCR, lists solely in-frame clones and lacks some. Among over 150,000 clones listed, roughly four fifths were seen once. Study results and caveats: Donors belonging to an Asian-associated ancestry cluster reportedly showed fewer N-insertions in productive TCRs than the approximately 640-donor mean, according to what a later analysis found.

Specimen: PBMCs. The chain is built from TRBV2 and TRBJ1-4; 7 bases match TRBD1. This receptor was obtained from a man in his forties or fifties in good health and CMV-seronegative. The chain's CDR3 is CASSEAKRQGNEKLFF. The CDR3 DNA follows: TGTGCCAGCAGTGAAGCTAAAAGACAGGGTAATGAAAAACTGTTTTTT.